The source of this T cell receptor beta chain is a study of metastatic and nonmetastatic thyroid tumors. Study background: Both malignant and benign thyroid patients supplied peripheral blood and tumor or nodule tissue samples, across which the repertoires of these patients were then compared.

Prior to thyroid surgery, none of the patients had received any treatment. CDR3 length: 15 residues. V lost 6 bases to trimming and J lost 2 bases, with 17 bases between them. Per germline, CDR1 MDHEN and CDR2 SYDVKM. Original methodology: The authors used CDR3 differences across clinicopathological groups to build a distant-metastasis classifier for papillary thyroid cancer. Via MiXCR, TCRdb re-called the PCR reads. The V and J calls and clone size are TCRdb's, not the authors'. Of some 33,000 clones listed, more than 15% are singletons. The specimen was blood. This receptor was taken from a female donor with papillary thyroid cancer or a benign thyroid nodule (not recorded which). Some clones in this sample may be carry-over from other donors' samples. This sequence joins TRBV28 and TRBJ2-7; D is possibly TRBD2 (6 bases). The CDR3 DNA is TGTGCCAGCAGCTCCACTAGCTGTCAACCCTACGAGCAGTACTTC. It encodes CASSSTSCQPYEQYF.